The 32 T cell receptor beta chains presented below share a single source sample, sequenced in a study of T-cell reconstitution after alpha-beta-depleted transplantation in children. For TCRbeta, the library was prepared with unique molecular identifiers. MiXCR, applied by TCRdb to the PCR reads, yields one record per CDR3 protein. Of roughly 350,000 distinct CDR3 sequences in the sample, about 16% were seen once. Sequences were derived from PBMCs, mostly from graft donor cells, sampled 360 days after TCRalphabeta/CD19-depleted stem cell transplant. All receptors come from a male patient aged 2-15 years who had a stem cell transplant for acute lymphoblastic leukemia, so the T cells may come from the graft donor.

The chain joins TRBV28 to TRBJ2-3; 9 nucleotides agree with TRBD2. CDR1 and CDR2 (germline): MDHEN, SYDVKM. This CDR3 has 17 amino acids. V lost 5 bases, J lost 0 bases, and 9 bases stayed unmatched. The CDR3 reads CASSPGLAPDSTDTQYF. The CDR3 region has the DNA TGTGCCAGCAGTCCGGGACTAGCCCCTGATAGCACAGATACGCAGTATTTT.

This chain connects TRBV9 to TRBJ2-7; possibly TRBD1 or TRBD2 for D (6 bases each). Germline lookup yields CDR1 SGDLS and CDR2 YYNGEE. This CDR3 has 14 amino acids. V lost 0 bases and J lost 5, with 12 bases in between. The CDR3, as DNA: TGTGCCAGCAGCGTAGAGGGGGGTGACGACGAGCAGTACTTC. It translates to CASSVEGGDDEQYF. The full variable domain, its missing parts supplied by reference TRBV9 and TRBJ2-7, is DSGVTQTPKHLITATGQRVTLRCSPRSGDLSVYWYQQSLDQGLQFLIQYYNGEERAKGNILERFSAQQFPDLHSELNLSSLELGDSALYFCASSVEGGDDEQYFGPGTRLTVT.

This clonotype was detected only a few times. The rearrangement uses TRBV5-6 and TRBJ2-4; 7 bases line up with TRBD1. J gave up 14 bases and V 0 bases, and 26 bases lay outside the gene matches. CDR1 is SGHDT, CDR2 YYEEEE, per germline. The CDR3 contains 19 residues. This chain's CDR3 is CASSLGAEKGHRGKPWKYF. DNA of the CDR3: TGTGCCAGCAGCTTGGGCGCCGAAAAAGGGCACAGGGGAAAGCCTTGGAAGTACTTC. The full variable domain, its missing parts supplied by reference TRBV5-6 and TRBJ2-4, is DAGVTQSPTHLIKTRGQQVTLRCSPKSGHDTVSWYQQALGQGPQFIFQYYEEEERQRGNFPDRFSGHQFPNYSSELNVNALLLGDSALYLCASSLGAEKGHRGKPWKYFGAGTRLSVL.

V gene TRBV11-1 combines with J gene TRBJ2-2, with D unresolved. The CDR3 totals 12 residues. V was clipped by 1 base and J by 7 bases, with 4 bases between them. Germline assignment: CDR1 SGHAT and CDR2 FQDESV (reference sequence). The CDR3 nucleotides read TGTGCCAGCAGCTTAGGAGACGGGGAGCTGTTTTTT. This translates into CASSLGDGELFF.

This chain connects TRBV6-2 or TRBV6-3 to TRBJ1-1; 8 bases match TRBD1. Germline CDR1 reads MNHEY; CDR2 reads SVGEGT. With 2 bases clipped from V and 2 bases from J, the junction kept 10 bases outside the gene matches. The CDR3 totals 17 residues. The DNA for the CDR3 is TGTGCCAGCAGTTACCCGACAGGGGCGGGGGCTAACACTGAAGCTTTCTTT. It yields the protein CASSYPTGAGANTEAFF.

This clonotype was observed at least ten times. This sequence joins TRBV20-1 and TRBJ2-7; 7 positions match TRBD2. The V segment lost 3 bases and the J segment 5 bases; nucleotides outside the gene matches: 10. The CDR3 contains 14 residues. CDR1 DFQATT and CDR2 SNEGSKA come from the germline V gene (reference sequence). The CDR3 sequence: CSASGRPLSHEQYF. Written as DNA, the CDR3 is TGCAGTGCTAGCGGGAGGCCGTTATCCCACGAGCAGTACTTC.

This clonotype has more than one count but fewer than ten. V gene TRBV9 combines with J gene TRBJ2-1; perhaps D is TRBD1 or TRBD2 (5 bases each). The CDR3 loop spans 16 amino acids. V lost 4 bases, J lost 7 bases, and 21 bases lay in between. The germline gives CDR1 SGDLS, CDR2 YYNGEE. CDR3 amino acids: CASSTRLTGLTNEQFF. CDR3 DNA: TGTGCCAGCAGCACAAGACTAACGGGGCTTACAAATGAGCAGTTCTTC. The full variable domain, with the rest looked up from reference TRBV9 and TRBJ2-1, is DSGVTQTPKHLITATGQRVTLRCSPRSGDLSVYWYQQSLDQGLQFLIQYYNGEERAKGNILERFSAQQFPDLHSELNLSSLELGDSALYFCASSTRLTGLTNEQFFGPGTRLTVL.

This sequence joins TRBV3-1 and TRBJ2-7, with 12 bases aligning to TRBD2. V dropped 4 bases and J dropped 2; count of bases not matched to a gene: 6. Germline V gives CDR1 LGHDT, CDR2 YNNKEL (reference sequence). The CDR3 has 16 residues. CDR3 in amino acids: CASSLTSGRTTYEQYF. CDR3 DNA: TGTGCCAGCAGCCTAACTAGCGGGAGGACAACCTACGAGCAGTACTTC.

This clonotype was counted between two and nine times. V gene TRBV3-1 combines with J gene TRBJ2-7; 7 bases match TRBD1. Looked up from germline, CDR1 is LGHDT and CDR2 is YNNKEL (reference sequence). V shed 4 bases and J 2 bases; nucleotides not matched to a gene: 14. This CDR3 contains 17 residues. The CDR3 region has the DNA TGTGCCAGCAGCCGACGGGGACAGCCCCCCGGGCCCTACGAGCAGTACTTC. It translates to CASSRRGQPPGPYEQYF.

The chain joins TRBV7-9 to TRBJ2-5, with D possibly being TRBD2 (7 bases). The CDR3 covers 16 residues. Germline lookup yields CDR1 SEHNR and CDR2 FQNEAQ (reference sequence). V was shortened by 2 bases and J by 4 bases, with 17 bases between the two germline ends. This chain's CDR3 is CASSLSGRGGGETQYF. DNA for the CDR3: TGTGCCAGCAGCTTAAGTGGAAGAGGGGGGGGAGAGACCCAGTACTTC.

The chain is built from TRBV20-1 and TRBJ2-1; 9 bases match TRBD2. Germline assignment: CDR1 DFQATT and CDR2 SNEGSKA (reference sequence). V gave up 3 bases and J gave up 7 bases; unmatched junction bases: 7. The CDR3 runs to 14 residues. CDR3 amino acids: CSASSASGNNEQFF. The CDR3, as DNA: TGCAGTGCTAGTTCCGCTAGCGGGAATAATGAGCAGTTCTTC.

This clonotype was counted only a few times. This chain connects TRBV6-1 to TRBJ2-7; D not certain. Germline lookup yields CDR1 MNHNS and CDR2 SASEGT. The CDR3 sequence is 15 residues long. V dropped 6 bases and J dropped 6 bases, with 21 bases sitting between them. Here the CDR3 DNA reads TGTGCCAGCAGACGACCGACTTCAAGGGTAGGCGAGCAGTACTTC. Encoded protein: CASRRPTSRVGEQYF.

V gene TRBV29-1 combines with J gene TRBJ2-7, with 11 bases fitting TRBD1. The germline gives CDR1 SQVTM, CDR2 ANQGSEA. V shed 6 bases, J shed 7 bases, and the junction held 2 bases outside the gene matches. CDR3 length equals 11 residues. CDR3 nucleotide sequence: TGCAGCGTCGGGACAGGGGGAGAGCAGTACTTC. Its protein product is CSVGTGGEQYF.

This clonotype has only a few counts. The chain is built from TRBV5-1 and TRBJ1-1; TRBD1 agrees at 7 bases. With V trimmed by 2 bases and J by 0 bases, 10 bases remained unmatched. The CDR3 has 17 amino acids. The germline V gene encodes CDR1 SGHRS and CDR2 YFSETQ. CDR3 loop: CASSLLTGRVMNTEAFF. Written as DNA, the CDR3 is TGCGCCAGCAGCTTATTGACAGGGCGGGTAATGAACACTGAAGCTTTCTTT.

The genes are TRBV20-1 and TRBJ2-7; 9 bases fit TRBD2. The germline V gene encodes CDR1 DFQATT and CDR2 SNEGSKA (reference sequence). This CDR3 comprises 16 residues. After removal of 8 bases from V and 3 bases from J, the junction contained 17 bases not matched to a gene. The CDR3 coding sequence is TGCAGTTCAGGGTACGGAGTAGCGGGAGATTACTACGAGCAGTACTTC. As protein: CSSGYGVAGDYYEQYF.

This clonotype was seen only a few times. The chain uses TRBV4-1 and TRBJ2-3, with 10 positions matching TRBD1. The CDR3 covers 17 residues. Germline lookup yields CDR1 MGHRA and CDR2 YSYEKL. With V trimmed by 4 bases and J by 7 bases, 14 bases remained unmatched. The CDR3 coding sequence is TGCGCCAGCAGCCCCGAGGGGGCGGGACAGGGGTCAAATACGCAGTATTTT. Translated: CASSPEGAGQGSNTQYF.

This chain uses TRBV20-1 with TRBJ2-7, with a weak D call TRBD1 (5 bases). The germline V gene has CDR1 DFQATT and CDR2 SNEGSKA (reference sequence). V dropped 0 bases and J dropped 0 bases, with 6 bases sitting between them. This CDR3 has 13 amino acids. The CDR3 nucleotides are TGCAGTGCTAGAGAAAGGGGCTCCTACGAGCAGTACTTC. It codes for CSARERGSYEQYF.

This clonotype was counted a few times. The chain carries TRBV7-9 and TRBJ2-5; D is possibly TRBD2 (6 bases). Germline V lookup: CDR1 SEHNR, CDR2 FQNEAQ (reference sequence). V was trimmed by 4 bases and J by 4 bases, leaving 13 bases between them. There are 14 residues in the CDR3. The DNA for the CDR3 is TGTGCCAGCAGCTACCAAGGAGGGCCAGAGACCCAGTACTTC. Its translation is CASSYQGGPETQYF.

The V call is TRBV11-2, the J call TRBJ2-7; 8 bases fit TRBD2. Germline V gene sequence: CDR1 SGHAT, CDR2 FQNNGV. The trim removed 2 bases at V and 6 bases at J, leaving 6 bases unmatched. This CDR3 is built from 14 residues. The CDR3 sequence is CASSLRLAKSEQYF. CDR3 nucleotides: TGTGCCAGCAGCTTACGACTAGCGAAGAGCGAGCAGTACTTC.

This clonotype was detected only a few times. This rearrangement joins TRBV5-1 to TRBJ1-2; D call uncertain. The V end lost 4 bases, the J end lost 0 bases, and 4 bases lay between the germline ends. CDR1 is SGHRS, CDR2 YFSETQ, per germline. The CDR3 runs to 12 residues. CDR3 DNA: TGCGCCAGCAGCCCTACTAACTATGGCTACACCTTC. The encoded protein is CASSPTNYGYTF.

This clonotype was detected many times. V and J are TRBV7-9 and TRBJ2-7; D remains ambiguous. Germline V lookup: CDR1 SEHNR, CDR2 FQNEAQ (reference sequence). The germline V and J ends were trimmed by 4 bases and 2 bases, with 12 bases remaining between them. The CDR3 runs to 14 residues. CDR3 sequence (DNA): TGTGCCAGCAGCTCCCATATAAGAGCCTACGAGCAGTACTTC. It specifies CASSSHIRAYEQYF.

The rearrangement links TRBV5-1 to TRBJ2-1, with 11 bases identical to TRBD1. This CDR3 is built from 16 residues. Germline V gene data show CDR1 as SGHRS and CDR2 as YFSETQ. The trim removed 0 bases at V and 3 bases at J, leaving 2 bases unmatched. The DNA for the CDR3 is TGCGCCAGCAGCTTGGGCGGGACAGGGGGCTACAATGAGCAGTTCTTC. Translating it yields CASSLGGTGGYNEQFF.

This clonotype has at least ten counts. This sequence joins TRBV5-5 and TRBJ2-1; D may match TRBD1 or TRBD2 (5 bases each). The germline gives CDR1 SGHKS, CDR2 YYEKEE (reference sequence). Trimming pared 3 bases from V and 6 bases from J, leaving 16 bases between. There are 15 residues in the CDR3. CDR3 sequence reads: CASSYRDRPRNEQFF. As DNA, the CDR3 is TGTGCCAGCAGCTACCGGGACCGCCCCCGCAATGAGCAGTTCTTC.

The chain couples TRBV24-1 to TRBJ2-3; TRBD2 matches at 9 bases. The length of the CDR3 is 16 residues. Trimming removed 7 bases from V and 5 bases from J; junction bases left unmatched: 12. Germline CDR1 KGHDR, CDR2 SFDVKD. The CDR3 sequence is CATSLAAGAGGDTQYF. In nucleotides, the CDR3 is TGTGCCACCAGCTTAGCAGCGGGAGCGGGAGGAGATACGCAGTATTTT.

The chain couples TRBV4-2 to TRBJ2-5; D not resolved. The CDR3 contains 13 residues. Germline V gives CDR1 LGHNA, CDR2 YNFKEQ. Trimming shortened V by 10 bases and J by 2 bases, and 14 bases separated the two germline ends. CDR3: CAMRPGQQETQYF. DNA of the CDR3: TGTGCCATGCGCCCTGGGCAGCAAGAGACCCAGTACTTC.

The sample holds many counts of this clonotype. The genes are TRBV20-1 and TRBJ2-1, with D possibly matching TRBD2 (6 bases). CDR3 length: 15 residues. V lost 2 bases to trimming and J lost 2 bases, with 13 bases between them. Germline V gives CDR1 DFQATT, CDR2 SNEGSKA (reference sequence). The chain's CDR3 is CSARSFSGAYNEQFF. Written as DNA, the CDR3 is TGCAGTGCTAGATCATTTAGCGGCGCCTACAATGAGCAGTTCTTC.

This clonotype turned up a few times. The V gene is TRBV28, the J gene TRBJ2-5; D unclear. The CDR3 runs to 11 residues. The germline V gene has CDR1 MDHEN and CDR2 SYDVKM. Trimming pared 6 bases from V and 1 base from J, leaving 3 bases between. The CDR3 DNA reads as TGTGCCAGCAGATCCCAAGAGACCCAGTACTTC. This sequence encodes CASRSQETQYF. The full variable domain, completed using reference TRBV28 and TRBJ2-5, is DVKVTQSSRYLVKRTGEKVFLECVQDMDHENMFWYRQDPGLGLRLIYFSYDVKMKEKGDIPEGYSVSREKKERFSLILESASTNQTSMYLCASRSQETQYFGPGTRLLVL.

This clonotype was seen a few times. The chain recombines TRBV29-1 with TRBJ2-5, with D hard to call. The CDR3 spans 12 residues. V dropped 4 bases and J dropped 2 bases, with 8 bases sitting between them. Germline CDR1 SQVTM, CDR2 ANQGSEA. The CDR3 spells CSVARRQETQYF. As DNA, the CDR3 is TGCAGCGTTGCGCGGAGACAAGAGACCCAGTACTTC.

The chain combines TRBV28 with TRBJ2-7; the D gene is possibly TRBD2 (5 bases). From germline, CDR1 is MDHEN and CDR2 SYDVKM. V was clipped by 3 bases and J by 3 bases, with 12 bases between them. This CDR3 has 14 amino acids. CDR3 protein: CASSLRDVDYEQYF. The CDR3, as DNA: TGTGCCAGCAGTTTGAGGGATGTAGACTACGAGCAGTACTTC.

This clonotype has ten or more counts. J is TRBJ2-1 and V is TRBV2; D possibly corresponds to TRBD2 (5 bases). Germline V gene lookup returns CDR1 SNHLY and CDR2 FYNNEI. The CDR3 is made up of 11 amino acids. Trimming cost V 6 bases and J 14 bases, with 14 bases left between them. The CDR3 region has the DNA TGTGCCAGCAGAATTTCGGACTCGGAGTTCTTC. It yields the protein CASRISDSEFF.

In this sample, this clonotype turned up many times. The V gene is TRBV12-3 or TRBV12-4, the J gene TRBJ2-7; 8 positions match TRBD1. The junction had 13 bases not matched to a gene; V was cut back by 5 bases and J by 7 bases. The CDR3 is made up of 15 amino acids. The CDR3 nucleotides read TGTGCCAGCAGTCCACCGAGGCAGGGGGCTGGGGAGCAGTACTTC. This sequence encodes CASSPPRQGAGEQYF.

The genes are TRBV7-9 and TRBJ2-7; D perhaps matches TRBD2 (6 bases). Per germline, CDR1 SEHNR and CDR2 FQNEAQ (reference sequence). V was cut by 5 bases and J by 5 bases, with 19 bases left in between. The CDR3 covers 15 residues. This CDR3 reads CASSPRLGPRHEQYF. Here the CDR3 DNA reads TGTGCCAGCAGCCCCAGACTAGGGCCAAGGCACGAGCAGTACTTC.